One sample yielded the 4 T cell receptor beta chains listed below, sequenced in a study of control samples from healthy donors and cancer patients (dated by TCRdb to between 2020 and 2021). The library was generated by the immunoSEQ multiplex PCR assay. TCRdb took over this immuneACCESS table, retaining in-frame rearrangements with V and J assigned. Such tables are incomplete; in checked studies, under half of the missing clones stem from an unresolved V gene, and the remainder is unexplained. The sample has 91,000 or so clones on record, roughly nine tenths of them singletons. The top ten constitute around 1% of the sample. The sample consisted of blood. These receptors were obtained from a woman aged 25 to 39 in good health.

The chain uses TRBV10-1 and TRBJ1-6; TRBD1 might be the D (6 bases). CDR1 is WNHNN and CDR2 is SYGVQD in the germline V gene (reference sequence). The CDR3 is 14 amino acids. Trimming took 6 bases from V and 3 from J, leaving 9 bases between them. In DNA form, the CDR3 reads TGCGCCAGCAGCGAGGGGGGCTATAATTCACCCCTCCACTTT. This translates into CASSEGGYNSPLHF.

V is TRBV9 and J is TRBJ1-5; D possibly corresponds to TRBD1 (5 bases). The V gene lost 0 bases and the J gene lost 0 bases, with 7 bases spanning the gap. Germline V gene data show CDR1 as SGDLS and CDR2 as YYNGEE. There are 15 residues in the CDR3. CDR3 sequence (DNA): TGTGCCAGCAGCGTAGAGGGGAATAGCAATCAGCCCCAGCATTTT. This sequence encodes CASSVEGNSNQPQHF.

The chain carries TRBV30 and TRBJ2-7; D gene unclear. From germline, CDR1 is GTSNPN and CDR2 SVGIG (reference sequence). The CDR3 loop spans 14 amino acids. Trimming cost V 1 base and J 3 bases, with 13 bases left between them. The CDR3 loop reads CAWSAEPSYYEQYF. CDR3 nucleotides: TGTGCCTGGAGTGCGGAGCCTTCATACTACGAGCAGTACTTC.

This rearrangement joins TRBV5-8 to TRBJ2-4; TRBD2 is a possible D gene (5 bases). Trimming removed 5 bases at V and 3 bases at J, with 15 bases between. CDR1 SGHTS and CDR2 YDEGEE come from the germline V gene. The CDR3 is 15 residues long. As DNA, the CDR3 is TGTGCCAGCAGAATCGGGGTTTATGGCAAAAACATTCAGTACTTC. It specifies CASRIGVYGKNIQYF.